A single sample gave rise to the 24 T cell receptor beta chains below, sequenced in a study of T-cell memory formation after mild COVID-19. TCRdb re-called the 5' RACE reads through MiXCR, storing one row per CDR3 protein. The sample has a few hundred thousand distinct CDR3 sequences; about 17% are singletons. Sequencing input: PBMCs or a T cell subset sorted from them (not recorded which). These receptors all stem from a man aged 18 to 29 who had mild COVID-19 (a few samples of this study predate the infection). Cell type and time point are not known.

At least ten counts were recorded for this clonotype. This chain joins TRBV5-1 and TRBJ2-5, with 8 bases identical to TRBD2. The CDR3 spans 16 residues. The ends lost 1 base at V and 0 bases at J; junction bases unmatched: 5. In germline, CDR1 is SGHRS, CDR2 YFSETQ. This CDR3 is CASSLIGGGNQETQYF. For the CDR3, the DNA is TGCGCCAGCAGCTTGATCGGCGGGGGGAACCAAGAGACCCAGTACTTC.

The chain has TRBV3-1 and TRBJ2-7; D perhaps matches TRBD2 (6 bases). This CDR3 is built from 14 residues. Germline-derived CDR1 and CDR2 are LGHDT and YNNKEL (reference sequence). Deletions cut 3 bases from V and 1 base from J, with 10 bases between. CDR3 sequence: CASSHPGRSYEQYF. The CDR3 DNA reads TGTGCCAGCAGCCATCCAGGGAGGTCCTACGAGCAGTACTTC.

A few counts support this clonotype. The chain joins TRBV11-3 to TRBJ2-1, with 9 bases fitting TRBD2. Unmatched junction bases numbered 11, after V lost 1 base and J lost 13 bases. Germline V gene lookup returns CDR1 SGHNT and CDR2 YENEEA. The CDR3 length is 15 residues. CDR3 sequence (DNA): TGTGCCAGCAGCTTAGGGGCGGGGGGGTACCGAGGCCAGTTCTTC. It encodes CASSLGAGGYRGQFF.

The count of this clonotype is one. This sequence joins TRBV4-3 and TRBJ1-6; D gene unclear. Germline V gives CDR1 LGHNA, CDR2 YSLEER. This CDR3 contains 14 residues. V lost 4 bases and J lost 3, with 7 bases in between. CDR3 DNA sequence: TGCGCCAGCAGCCCGGACTTCTATAATTCACCCCTCCACTTT. As protein: CASSPDFYNSPLHF.

This clonotype occurred a few times. This rearrangement joins TRBV5-1 to TRBJ2-7; the D gene could be TRBD1 or TRBD2 (5 bases each). The CDR3 spans 14 residues. Trimming stripped 0 bases from V and 6 bases from J, with 13 bases between. CDR1 is SGHRS, CDR2 YFSETQ, per germline. The CDR3, as DNA: TGCGCCAGCAGCTTGGCCGGGGCTGGATCCGAGCAGTACTTC. It translates to CASSLAGAGSEQYF.

This clonotype appeared many times. V is TRBV5-1 and J is TRBJ2-5, with 8 positions matching TRBD1. The CDR3 loop spans 14 amino acids. CDR1 is SGHRS and CDR2 is YFSETQ in the germline V gene. The trim removed 5 bases at V and 5 bases at J, leaving 8 bases unmatched. CDR3 amino acids: CASRPGTGGETQYF. Written as DNA, the CDR3 is TGCGCCAGCAGACCCGGGACAGGTGGGGAGACCCAGTACTTC.

This clonotype was counted only a few times. The genes are TRBV7-7 and TRBJ2-2; 9 nucleotides agree with TRBD1. CDR1 and CDR2 (germline): SSHAT, FNYEAQ (reference sequence). With V trimmed by 1 base and J by 5 bases, 2 bases remained unmatched. This CDR3 contains 15 residues. CDR3 DNA sequence: TGTGCCAGCAGCTTAGAGGGACAGGGAACCGGGGAGCTGTTTTTT. Amino acid sequence: CASSLEGQGTGELFF. Combining the CDR3 with reference TRBV7-7 and TRBJ2-2 gives the whole variable domain GAGVSQSPRYKVTKRGQDVTLRCDPISSHATLYWYQQALGQGPEFLTYFNYEAQPDKSGLPSDRFSAERPEGSISTLTIQRTEQRDSAMYRCASSLEGQGTGELFFGEGSRLTVL.

This clonotype was seen at least ten times. This chain links TRBV10-3 with TRBJ2-3; 7 positions agree with TRBD1. CDR3 length: 14 residues. Germline V gene lookup returns CDR1 ENHRY and CDR2 SYGVKD. The J segment lost 2 bases and the V segment lost 10 bases, leaving 9 bases of the junction unmatched. In nucleotides, the CDR3 is TGTGCCACCACAGGGGATACAGACACAGATACGCAGTATTTT. This codes for CATTGDTDTDTQYF.

This clonotype was found a few times. The chain joins TRBV29-1 to TRBJ2-7; a weak D match, TRBD1 (5 bases). V lost 0 bases, J lost 9 bases, and 15 bases lay in between. The CDR3 loop spans 13 amino acids. CDR1 SQVTM and CDR2 ANQGSEA come from the germline V gene. CDR3: CSVEDQQGAGQYF. CDR3 DNA: TGCAGCGTTGAAGATCAGCAGGGCGCCGGGCAGTACTTC.

The V and J genes are TRBV5-1 and TRBJ2-3; TRBD2 matches at 9 bases. Per the germline V gene, CDR1 is SGHRS and CDR2 is YFSETQ. This CDR3 is built from 16 residues. After removal of 0 bases from V and 2 bases from J, the junction contained 4 bases not matched to a gene. As DNA, the CDR3 is TGCGCCAGCAGCTTGGGCCTAGCGGGATTCACAGATACGCAGTATTTT. This codes for CASSLGLAGFTDTQYF. The variable domain in full, completed from reference TRBV5-1 and TRBJ2-3, reads KAGVTQTPRYLIKTRGQQVTLSCSPISGHRSVSWYQQTPGQGLQFLFEYFSETQRNKGNFPGRFSGRQFSNSRSEMNVSTLELGDSALYLCASSLGLAGFTDTQYFGPGTRLTVL.

The V gene is TRBV9, the J gene TRBJ2-1; 7 nucleotides match TRBD2. After removal of 3 bases from V and 4 bases from J, the junction contained 4 bases not matched to a gene. Germline CDR1 reads SGDLS; CDR2 reads YYNGEE. The length of the CDR3 is 14 residues. CDR3 residues: CASSEGLIYNEQFF. The CDR3, as DNA: TGTGCCAGCAGCGAGGGACTAATTTACAATGAGCAGTTCTTC.

This clonotype was picked up many times. V usage is TRBV7-9 and J usage is TRBJ2-2; D possibly corresponds to TRBD2 (6 bases). The CDR3 totals 16 residues. Germline values: CDR1 SEHNR, CDR2 FQNEAQ (reference sequence). V lost 3 bases to trimming and J lost 0 bases, with 11 bases between them. In DNA, the CDR3 is TGTGCCAGCAGCTTGCTTGGCGGGGCGAACACCGGGGAGCTGTTTTTT. Its protein product is CASSLLGGANTGELFF.

This clonotype was counted only a few times. This chain uses TRBV6-2 or TRBV6-3 with TRBJ2-3, with D hard to call. There are 12 residues in the CDR3. Germline loops: CDR1 MNHEY, CDR2 SVGEGT. The germline V and J ends were trimmed by 6 bases and 10 bases, with 14 bases remaining between them. For the CDR3, the DNA is TGTGCCAGCAGGGACCCTTCCAAAGCGCAGTATTTT. Its protein is CASRDPSKAQYF.

This clonotype was detected ten times or more. The genes are TRBV5-1 and TRBJ2-1; D not resolved. Germline CDR1 is SGHRS and CDR2 is YFSETQ. The CDR3 is 17 residues long. V dropped 3 bases and J dropped 1 base, with 17 bases sitting between them. CDR3 protein: CASSSGILAGSYNEQFF. CDR3 bases: TGCGCCAGCAGCTCTGGGATATTAGCCGGGTCCTACAATGAGCAGTTCTTC.

This clonotype showed up just a few times. The rearrangement uses TRBV5-5 and TRBJ2-7; 7 positions match TRBD1. Germline V gene sequence: CDR1 SGHKS, CDR2 YYEKEE (reference sequence). Trimming cost V 0 bases and J 6 bases; bases outside gene matches: 3. The CDR3 covers 13 residues. CDR3 in DNA: TGTGCCAGCAGCTTGGCAAACAGGGGCGAGCAGTACGTC. Residues: CASSLANRGEQYV.

This clonotype was counted a few times. The rearrangement links TRBV4-1 to TRBJ2-5; D possibly uses TRBD1 or TRBD2 (5 bases each). The CDR3 length is 15 residues. Germline V gives CDR1 MGHRA, CDR2 YSYEKL. Trimming removed 3 bases from V and 5 bases from J, with 16 bases in between. CDR3 loop: CASSHAGTRAETQYF. CDR3 nucleotides: TGCGCCAGCAGCCATGCCGGGACCCGCGCGGAGACCCAGTACTTC.

This clonotype was found a few times. The chain links TRBV20-1 to TRBJ1-2, with no clear D. V shed 0 bases and J shed 1 base, with 9 bases lying between them. CDR3 size: 14 residues. The germline V gene encodes CDR1 DFQATT and CDR2 SNEGSKA (reference sequence). CDR3 bases: TGCAGTGCTAGAGATCACGACAATAACTATGGCTACACCTTC. Translation: CSARDHDNNYGYTF.

The genes are TRBV29-1 and TRBJ1-1; 8 bases match TRBD1. V was pared by 7 bases and J by 1 base, with 5 bases of the junction left unmatched. The germline CDR1 and CDR2 sequences are SQVTM and ANQGSEA. The CDR3 totals 13 residues. CDR3 region: CSATGQANTEAFF. CDR3 bases: TGCAGCGCCACGGGACAGGCGAACACTGAAGCTTTCTTT.

The CDR3 DNA reads as TGTGCCAGCAGCTTAACGGCAGGGAGGCATGAGCAGTTCTTC. Protein: CASSLTAGRHEQFF. The chain is built from TRBV7-3 and TRBJ2-1; tentative D call: TRBD2 (6 bases). The CDR3 is 14 amino acids. Trimming removed 0 bases at V and 8 bases at J, with 11 bases between. CDR1 is SGHTA, CDR2 FQGTGA, per germline. The complete variable domain, with remaining parts taken from reference TRBV7-3 and TRBJ2-1, reads GAGVSQTPSNKVTEKGKYVELRCDPISGHTALYWYRQSLGQGPEFLIYFQGTGAADDSGLPNDRFFAVRPEGSVSTLKIQRTERGDSAVYLCASSLTAGRHEQFFGPGTRLTVL.

This chain uses TRBV19 with TRBJ1-2; perhaps TRBD1 as D (6 bases). Germline CDR1 and CDR2: LNHDA and SQIVND (reference sequence). Trimming shortened V by 10 bases and J by 1 base, and 13 bases separated the two germline ends. CDR3 size: 13 residues. The CDR3 DNA follows: TGTGCCACCTCAGGGGCGCTTAACTATGGCTACACCTTC. Amino acids: CATSGALNYGYTF.

The chain uses TRBV4-1 and TRBJ2-3; D is possibly TRBD2 (6 bases). This CDR3 spans 16 amino acids. The ends were cut back, 2 bases at V and 2 bases at J, with 14 bases in the middle. Germline loops: CDR1 MGHRA, CDR2 YSYEKL. This chain's CDR3 is CASSQPRRGSTDTQYF. CDR3 nucleotide sequence: TGCGCCAGCAGCCAACCCAGGCGGGGATCCACAGATACGCAGTATTTT.

This chain joins TRBV4-2 and TRBJ2-7, with 8 bases matching TRBD2. The length of the CDR3 is 17 residues. J was trimmed by 2 bases and V by 0 bases; bases with no gene match: 9. The germline V gene has CDR1 LGHNA and CDR2 YNFKEQ. DNA for the CDR3: TGTGCCAGCAGCCAAGATGGGAAGCGGGGGTTACCCTACGAGCAGTACTTC. Its protein product is CASSQDGKRGLPYEQYF.

This clonotype was counted only a few times. The CDR3: CASSSGQHNSPLHF. CDR3 bases: TGTGCCAGCAGTTCGGGACAGCATAATTCACCCCTCCACTTT. This chain connects TRBV28 to TRBJ1-6; 7 bases line up with TRBD1. Germline V gene data show CDR1 as MDHEN and CDR2 as SYDVKM. This CDR3 is 14 amino acids long. The V gene end was trimmed by 4 bases and the J gene end by 5 bases; junction bases not matched to a gene: 2.

This clonotype was found a few times. The chain links TRBV4-1 to TRBJ2-2, with 9 bases lining up with TRBD1. Germline CDR1 reads MGHRA; CDR2 reads YSYEKL. V dropped 0 bases and J dropped 5; count of bases not matched to a gene: 4. This CDR3 is built from 16 residues. The CDR3 reads CASSQDGTGYTGELFF. In DNA form, the CDR3 reads TGCGCCAGCAGCCAAGATGGGACAGGGTATACCGGGGAGCTGTTTTTT.